This record looks at one T cell receptor (beta chain) sequence and its context. No antigen is known for it. This record belongs to a study of cytomegalovirus exposure and HLA in healthy donors. General observations from the study: Association of a missense DCLRE1C variant with TCR beta V- and J-gene trimming was reported in a later analysis. The sole available immune exposure information was CMV serostatus.

With 60 Vbeta and 13 Jbeta primers, the PCR was carried out. Generated by immunoSEQ multiplex PCR, the TCRdb table keeps only in-frame clones and is missing some. This sample carries 150,000 to 200,000 clones, with over 1% going to the ten biggest clones. The TCR comes from a woman in her sixties in good health and CMV-seronegative. The material sequenced was PBMCs.

CDR3 residues: CASSPGLAFSYEQYF. The CDR3 DNA follows: TGCGCCAGCAGCCCTGGACTAGCGTTCTCCTACGAGCAGTACTTC. The chain recombines TRBV4-1 with TRBJ2-7, with 9 bases matching TRBD2. V lost 4 bases to trimming and J lost 0 bases; unmatched junction nucleotides: 4. Looked up from germline, CDR1 is MGHRA and CDR2 is YSYEKL. The CDR3 has 15 residues.